One sample yielded the 7 T cell receptor beta chains listed below, sequenced in a study of blood T cell repertoires in COVID-19. Here immunoSEQ multiplex PCR was the method, and the copy in TCRdb shows in-frame clones only, minus some. This table holds around 200,000 clones, less than 85% found once. Input material: PBMCs or T cells enriched from blood (not recorded which). These receptors all come from a man aged 35-49 years who had recovered from COVID-19.

This chain uses TRBV24-1 with TRBJ2-1, with 8 bases identical to TRBD2. The germline CDR1 and CDR2 sequences are KGHDR and SFDVKD. The CDR3 spans 16 residues. The junction had 7 bases not matched to a gene; V was cut back by 2 bases and J by 5 bases. In DNA, the CDR3 is TGTGCCACCAGTGATTGGGGCGGGAGGTACGACAATGAGCAGTTCTTC. It codes for CATSDWGGRYDNEQFF.

The J gene is TRBJ2-1, the V gene TRBV10-1, with 7 positions matching TRBD2. The CDR3 runs to 14 residues. Germline V gene sequence: CDR1 WNHNN, CDR2 SYGVQD (reference sequence). The junction had 6 bases not matched to a gene; V was cut back by 5 bases and J by 5 bases. The CDR3: CASSRGVADNEQFF. The CDR3 DNA follows: TGCGCCAGCAGTCGGGGGGTCGCAGACAATGAGCAGTTCTTC.

In DNA form, the CDR3 reads TGTGCCAGCAGCAAAGCGGGGGAGACAGGGGACTGGGGCTACACCTTC. The encoded protein is CASSKAGETGDWGYTF. The J gene is TRBJ1-2, the V gene TRBV21-1; the D segment call TRBD1 is taken from the table without a DNA check. TRBV21-1 is annotated as a pseudogene. The CDR3 consists of 16 residues.

This chain links TRBV30 with TRBJ2-5, with 12 bases lining up with TRBD2. CDR1 is GTSNPN and CDR2 is SVGIG in the germline V gene (reference sequence). The CDR3 loop spans 16 amino acids. CDR3 sequence (DNA): TGTGCTACAACGGGGACTAGCGGGCATACTCAAGAGACCCAGTACTTC. It translates to CATTGTSGHTQETQYF.

This clone showed up just a few times. J is TRBJ2-6 and V is TRBV9; tentatively, D is TRBD2 (7 bases). Germline V CDR1 and CDR2: SGDLS, YYNGEE. The CDR3 is made up of 17 amino acids. Trimming removed 3 bases at V and 1 base at J, with 14 bases between. The CDR3 nucleotides read TGTGCCAGCAGCGCCCAGGAGGGGGGGTCTGGGGCCAACGTCCTGACTTTC. It is translated as CASSAQEGGSGANVLTF.

The rearrangement links TRBV6-5 to TRBJ1-5; 9 positions match TRBD1. CDR1 and CDR2 (germline): MNHEY, SVGAGI. This CDR3 is built from 14 residues. J gave up 4 bases and V 7 bases, and 5 bases lay outside the gene matches. The CDR3: CASNYGQGNQPQHF. DNA of the CDR3: TGTGCCAGCAACTATGGACAGGGGAATCAGCCCCAGCATTTT.

The V call is TRBV29-1, the J call TRBJ2-1, with D possibly TRBD2 on 5 matching bases. The V end was cut by 4 bases, the J end by 7 bases, with 17 bases between. CDR1 is SQVTM, CDR2 ANQGSEA, per germline. CDR3 length equals 14 residues. The CDR3 DNA sequence: TGCAGCGTTGGGTTTAGCGCGGTGGGGAATGAGCAGTTCTTC. As protein: CSVGFSAVGNEQFF.